Listed below are T cell receptor beta chains from one sample, sequenced in a study of cytomegalovirus exposure and HLA in healthy donors. TCRdb keeps only in-frame clones here, not all; method: immunoSEQ multiplex PCR. The data hold roughly 190,000 clones, with 60% to 80% observed a single time. The source material was PBMCs. Every receptor here comes from a woman between 18 and 29 years old in good health and CMV-seronegative. Both conserved end residues are part of each CDR3. A D gene is named only where the DNA matches it firmly. The size entry is marked missing in some rows and otherwise reads once, few, many or a size class.

size: NA
V: TRBV4-2
D: TRBD2
J: TRBJ2-1
CDR3: CASSQLLGTSREQFF
DNA: TGTGCCAGCAGCCAATTACTTGGGACTAGCCGTGAGCAGTTCTTC

size: NA
V: TRBV5-1
D: TRBD2
J: TRBJ2-5
CDR3: CASSSGLNQETQYF
DNA: TGCGCCAGCAGTTCGGGACTAAACCAAGAGACCCAGTACTTC

size: NA
V: TRBV27
D: TRBD1
J: TRBJ1-1
CDR3: CASSVRTGFGTEAFF
DNA: TGTGCCAGCAGTGTAAGGACAGGGTTCGGCACTGAAGCTTTCTTT

size: NA
V: TRBV9
D: NA
J: TRBJ1-5
CDR3: CASSVEGGRVPQHF
DNA: TGTGCCAGCAGCGTAGAAGGGGGGAGGGTTCCCCAGCATTTT

size: NA
V: TRBV28
D: NA
J: TRBJ2-7
CDR3: CASSLSHRASEQYF
DNA: TGTGCCAGCAGTTTATCCCACAGGGCCTCCGAGCAGTACTTC

size: NA
V: TRBV29-1
D: TRBD2
J: TRBJ2-3
CDR3: CSVPGTSGSMTDTQYF
DNA: TGCAGCGTACCCGGGACTAGCGGGAGTATGACAGATACGCAGTATTTT

size: NA
V: TRBV7-2
D: TRBD2
J: TRBJ2-5
CDR3: CASSWDYTETQYF
DNA: TGTGCCAGCAGCTGGGACTATACGGAAACCCAGTACTTC

size: NA
V: TRBV5-8
D: NA
J: TRBJ1-6
CDR3: CASRRRGSPLHF
DNA: TGTGCCAGCAGACGACGGGGGTCACCCCTCCACTTT

size: NA
V: TRBV11-2
D: NA
J: TRBJ2-2
CDR3: CASSLAAGQNTGELFF
DNA: TGTGCCAGCAGCTTAGCGGCAGGGCAGAACACCGGGGAGCTGTTTTTT

size: NA
V: TRBV27
D: TRBD2
J: TRBJ2-5
CDR3: CASSLWATSGGAEETQYF
DNA: TGTGCCAGCAGTTTGTGGGCCACTAGCGGGGGGGCGGAAGAGACCCAGTACTTC

size: NA
V: TRBV30
D: NA
J: TRBJ2-3
CDR3: CAWIPKEWSDTQYF
DNA: TGTGCCTGGATCCCAAAAGAGTGGTCAGATACGCAGTATTTT

size: few
V: TRBV13
D: NA
J: TRBJ1-2
CDR3: CASSLDDPGGSHGYTF
DNA: TGTGCCAGCAGCTTAGACGACCCGGGTGGTAGTCATGGCTACACCTTC

size: few
V: TRBV13
D: TRBD2
J: TRBJ2-2
CDR3: CASSLGEGLATGELFF
DNA: TGTGCCAGCAGCTTAGGCGAGGGACTAGCCACCGGGGAGCTGTTTTTT

size: few
V: TRBV7-9
D: TRBD2
J: TRBJ2-7
CDR3: CASTPASGRATIYEQYF
DNA: TGTGCCAGCACCCCGGCTAGCGGGAGGGCCACTATTTACGAGCAGTACTTC

size: NA
V: TRBV7-9
D: TRBD2
J: TRBJ2-7
CDR3: CASSPPLAGGSEQYF
DNA: TGTGCTAGCAGCCCCCCACTAGCGGGAGGATCCGAGCAGTACTTC

size: NA
V: TRBV9
D: TRBD2
J: TRBJ2-3
CDR3: CASSVGLAGTDTQYF
DNA: TGTGCCAGCAGCGTGGGACTAGCGGGGACAGATACGCAGTATTTT

size: few
V: TRBV6-5
D: TRBD1
J: TRBJ1-3
CDR3: CASSMTGSSGNTIYF
DNA: TGTGCCAGCAGTATGACAGGGAGCTCTGGAAACACCATATATTTT

size: NA
V: TRBV6-5
D: NA
J: TRBJ1-3
CDR3: CASSPRTTGNTIYF
DNA: TGTGCCAGCAGTCCCAGGACAACTGGAAACACCATATATTTT

size: NA
V: TRBV28
D: NA
J: TRBJ1-3
CDR3: CASSLQGYSGNTIYF
DNA: TGTGCCAGCAGTTTACAGGGTTACTCTGGAAACACCATATATTTT

size: once
V: TRBV20-1
D: TRBD1
J: TRBJ1-1
CDR3: CSAGRTGEFLF
DNA: TGCAGTGCTGGAAGGACAGGGGAGTTTCTCTTT

size: NA
V: TRBV30
D: NA
J: TRBJ2-7
CDR3: CAWGTLSYEQYF
DNA: TGTGCCTGGGGGACACTCTCCTACGAGCAGTACTTC

size: NA
V: TRBV2
D: TRBD1
J: TRBJ1-5
CDR3: CASSEEGARPQHF
DNA: TGTGCCAGCAGTGAAGAGGGGGCCAGGCCCCAGCATTTT

size: NA
V: TRBV7-2
D: NA
J: TRBJ2-2
CDR3: CASSPRSSNTGELFF
DNA: TGTGCCAGCAGCCCCCGGTCCTCGAACACCGGGGAGCTGTTTTTT

size: NA
V: TRBV5-1
D: NA
J: TRBJ2-7
CDR3: CASSYGTPASYEQYF
DNA: TGCGCCAGCAGCTATGGGACACCAGCCTCCTACGAGCAGTACTTC

size: NA
V: TRBV6-5
D: NA
J: TRBJ1-1
CDR3: CASSYSGGAGTEAFF
DNA: TGTGCCAGCAGTTACTCGGGGGGGGCCGGCACTGAAGCTTTCTTT

size: NA
V: TRBV5-1
D: TRBD2
J: TRBJ2-2
CDR3: CASSFSGGPGELFF
DNA: TGCGCCAGCAGCTTTAGCGGGGGTCCTGGGGAGCTGTTTTTT

size: NA
V: TRBV28
D: NA
J: TRBJ2-3
CDR3: CASSSGGQASTDTQYF
DNA: TGTGCCAGCAGCTCCGGAGGGCAGGCTAGCACAGATACGCAGTATTTT

size: NA
V: TRBV7-2
D: NA
J: TRBJ1-6
CDR3: CASSSAGVRNSPLHF
DNA: TGTGCCAGCAGCTCTGCAGGGGTTAGGAATTCACCCCTCCACTTT

size: NA
V: TRBV7-9
D: TRBD1
J: TRBJ1-2
CDR3: CASSFVGTGNYGYTF
DNA: TGTGCCAGCAGCTTCGTTGGGACAGGAAACTATGGCTACACCTTC

size: NA
V: TRBV4-1
D: TRBD1
J: TRBJ2-7
CDR3: CASSRTGEHEQYF
DNA: TGCGCCAGCAGCCGAACAGGGGAGCACGAGCAGTACTTC

size: NA
V: TRBV9
D: NA
J: TRBJ2-2
CDR3: CASSVAGYTGELFF
DNA: TGTGCCAGCAGCGTAGCTGGCTACACCGGGGAGCTGTTTTTT

size: NA
V: TRBV6-5
D: NA
J: TRBJ1-1
CDR3: CASRLTVNTEAFF
DNA: TGTGCCAGCAGATTAACGGTGAACACTGAAGCTTTCTTT

size: NA
V: TRBV5-1
D: TRBD1
J: TRBJ2-2
CDR3: CASSVYQGGSGELFF
DNA: TGCGCCAGCAGCGTCTATCAAGGGGGCTCCGGGGAGCTGTTTTTT

size: NA
V: TRBV4-3
D: TRBD2
J: TRBJ2-3
CDR3: CASSQDSSGSRDTQYF
DNA: TGCGCCAGCAGCCAAGATTCTAGCGGGAGTCGGGATACGCAGTATTTT

size: NA
V: TRBV27
D: TRBD2
J: TRBJ2-1
CDR3: CASSFSAGGLNEQFF
DNA: TGTGCCAGCAGTTTCTCAGCGGGAGGGCTCAATGAGCAGTTCTTC

size: NA
V: TRBV11-3
D: TRBD2
J: TRBJ2-2
CDR3: CASSFTSGNTGELFF
DNA: TGTGCCAGCAGCTTTACTAGCGGAAACACCGGGGAGCTGTTTTTT

size: few
V: TRBV7-6
D: NA
J: TRBJ2-1
CDR3: CASSLRTDNEQFF
DNA: TGTGCCAGCAGCTTAAGGACAGACAATGAGCAGTTCTTC

size: NA
V: TRBV9
D: TRBD2
J: TRBJ2-1
CDR3: CASNPSGREEDNEQFF
DNA: TGTGCCAGCAATCCTAGCGGGAGGGAGGAGGACAATGAGCAGTTCTTC

size: once
V: TRBV20-1
D: NA
J: TRBJ1-2
CDR3: CSSQGSYGYTF
DNA: TGCAGTTCACAAGGGAGTTATGGCTACACCTTC

size: NA
V: TRBV9
D: NA
J: TRBJ1-2
CDR3: CASSSRGGNYGYTF
DNA: TGTGCCAGCAGCTCCAGAGGGGGAAACTATGGCTACACCTTC

size: NA
V: TRBV25-1
D: NA
J: TRBJ2-3
CDR3: CASSVHSTPTDTQYF
DNA: TGTGCCAGCAGTGTCCACTCAACCCCCACAGATACGCAGTATTTT

size: NA
V: TRBV30
D: TRBD1
J: TRBJ1-2
CDR3: CAWNSPRPGTEIYGYTF
DNA: TGTGCCTGGAATAGTCCTCGTCCCGGGACAGAGATCTATGGCTACACCTTC

size: NA
V: TRBV7-9
D: TRBD2
J: TRBJ2-7
CDR3: CASSLGSGRSSYEQYF
DNA: TGTGCCAGCAGCTTAGGATCCGGGAGGAGCTCCTACGAGCAGTACTTC

size: NA
V: TRBV4-3
D: NA
J: TRBJ1-2
CDR3: CASSQDRSTGYTF
DNA: TGCGCCAGCAGCCAAGATAGATCCACTGGCTACACCTTC

size: NA
V: TRBV5-4
D: NA
J: TRBJ2-3
CDR3: CASSHEIQTLPGTSTDTQYF
DNA: TGTGCCAGCAGCCACGAAATACAAACACTCCCAGGAACTAGCACAGATACGCAGTATTTT

size: NA
V: TRBV28
D: TRBD1
J: TRBJ1-2
CDR3: CAIPGQGYGYTF
DNA: TGTGCCATTCCGGGACAGGGCTATGGCTACACCTTC

size: NA
V: TRBV19
D: NA
J: TRBJ1-6
CDR3: CASSIDRSGSPLHF
DNA: TGTGCCAGTAGTATAGACAGAAGTGGTTCACCCCTCCACTTT

size: few
V: TRBV6-1
D: NA
J: TRBJ2-5
CDR3: CASSEQGGSQETQYF
DNA: TGTGCCAGCAGTGAGCAGGGCGGCAGCCAAGAGACCCAGTACTTC

size: NA
V: TRBV7-9
D: TRBD1
J: TRBJ1-2
CDR3: CASSLGTGPYGYTF
DNA: TGTGCCAGCAGCTTAGGGACAGGGCCATATGGCTACACCTTC

size: NA
V: TRBV7-7
D: NA
J: TRBJ1-3
CDR3: CASSLSSSSGNTIYF
DNA: TGTGCCAGCAGCCTTAGTAGTAGCTCTGGAAACACCATATATTTT